These 5 T cell receptor beta chains were all obtained from the same sample, sequenced in a study of blood T cell repertoires in COVID-19. Assay: immunoSEQ multiplex PCR; the TCRdb copy retains only in-frame clones and omits some. The sample has more than 200,000 clones; 70% to 90% are singletons. Sequencing input: peripheral blood. These receptor sequences come from a man aged 50-59 years with COVID-19, enrolled during active disease.

J is TRBJ2-1 and V is TRBV7-3, with 8 positions matching TRBD2. Trimming cost V 5 bases and J 10 bases; bases outside gene matches: 13. The CDR3 is made up of 15 amino acids. From germline, CDR1 is SGHTA and CDR2 FQGTGA. The CDR3 coding sequence is TGTGCCAGCAGCCCCCAGGGACTAGGGGTGGGGGAGCAGTTCTTC. This sequence encodes CASSPQGLGVGEQFF.

This chain connects TRBV25-1 to TRBJ1-1, with TRBD1 identical over 7 bases. Germline CDR1 reads MGHDK; CDR2 reads SYGVNS. V lost 6 bases, J lost 1 base, and 5 bases stayed unmatched. This CDR3 has 14 residues. CDR3 nucleotide sequence: TGTGCCAGCAGGTCCGACAGGGCGAACACTGAAGCTTTCTTT. Translated, it gives CASRSDRANTEAFF.

V gene TRBV18 combines with J gene TRBJ1-5; tentative D call: TRBD1 (5 bases). V was clipped by 3 bases and J by 4 bases, with 10 bases between them. This CDR3 is built from 14 residues. Germline V CDR1 and CDR2: KGHSH, LQKENI. The CDR3 region has the DNA TGTGCCAGCTCACCGGAGACAGTTAATCAGCCCCAGCATTTT. Translated: CASSPETVNQPQHF.

This chain links TRBV6-2 or TRBV6-3 with TRBJ2-7; 10 nucleotides line up with TRBD1. The CDR3 has 15 amino acids. The germline V gene has CDR1 MNHEY and CDR2 SVGEGT. V was clipped by 5 bases and J by 3 bases; unmatched bases: 7. CDR3 sequence: CASSHGQGVSYEQYF. CDR3 nucleotides: TGTGCCAGCAGTCATGGACAGGGGGTAAGCTACGAGCAGTACTTC.

The gene calls are TRBV6-2 or TRBV6-3 and TRBJ2-7, with a tentative D call TRBD2 (7 bases). Trimming pared 0 bases from V and 7 bases from J, leaving 22 bases between. The CDR3 covers 17 residues. The germline V gene encodes CDR1 MNHEY and CDR2 SVGEGT. CDR3 sequence: CASSYSGGGQPLREQYF. As DNA, the CDR3 is TGTGCCAGCAGTTACTCAGGCGGGGGACAACCACTAAGGGAGCAGTACTTC.